A single sample gave rise to the 31 T cell receptor beta chains below, sequenced in a study of OX40 agonist ivuxolimab in advanced cancers. The data were produced by immunoSEQ multiplex PCR, yet TCRdb's version contains in-frame clones alone and is incomplete. The sample carries over 55,000 clones, about 88% recorded once. Sequences were derived from CD4+ or CD8+ T cells sorted from blood, sampled in a trial of the OX40 agonist ivuxolimab. These TCRs come from an adult with an advanced solid tumor such as melanoma, head and neck, liver or kidney cancer.

V gene TRBV29-1 combines with J gene TRBJ2-1, with TRBD1 matching over 9 bases. This CDR3 spans 13 amino acids. Germline V gene sequence: CDR1 SQVTM, CDR2 ANQGSEA. V lost 6 bases, J lost 5 bases, and 5 bases stayed unmatched. The CDR3 region is CSVARTGDNEQFF. The CDR3 DNA sequence: TGCAGCGTGGCACGGACAGGGGACAATGAGCAGTTCTTC.

As concerns this clone: The germline gene is not matched at one end of the junction; a read error may be the cause. The gene calls are TRBV11-3 and TRBJ1-1; D remains ambiguous. This CDR3 is 14 amino acids long. Germline-derived CDR1 and CDR2 are SGHNT and YENEEA. Here the CDR3 DNA reads TGTGCCGGCAGCTTAGGGAAGGGGAACACTGAAGCTTTCTTT. It codes for CAGSLGKGNTEAFF.

The V gene is TRBV27, the J gene TRBJ2-5; 11 bases agree with TRBD2. The CDR3 totals 17 residues. The trim removed 1 base at V and 2 bases at J, leaving 6 bases unmatched. Germline CDR1 reads MNHEY; CDR2 reads SMNVEV (reference sequence). The CDR3 nucleotides are TGTGCCAGCAGTTTATTTACTAGCGGGGGTGGGCAAGAGACCCAGTACTTC. Translated, it gives CASSLFTSGGGQETQYF.

The J gene is TRBJ2-1, the V gene TRBV19, with TRBD1 identical over 11 bases. Germline CDR1 LNHDA, CDR2 SQIVND (reference sequence). The V and J ends lost 4 bases and 7 bases, in that order; junction bases with no gene match: 3. CDR3 length: 14 residues. The CDR3: CASSRDRGFNEQFF. The DNA of the CDR3 is TGTGCCAGTAGTAGGGACAGGGGGTTTAATGAGCAGTTCTTC.

The V call is TRBV29-1, the J call TRBJ2-7; TRBD2 aligns across 13 bases. The CDR3 extends over 14 amino acids. Germline CDR1 SQVTM, CDR2 ANQGSEA. V was clipped by 6 bases and J by 3 bases; unmatched bases: 5. CDR3 in DNA: TGCAGCGTGCGGACTAGCGGGGGCCTCTACGAGCAGTACTTC. Its translation is CSVRTSGGLYEQYF.

The CDR3 reads CASSIVHGTGMNTEAFF. CDR3 bases: TGTGCCAGTAGTATAGTCCACGGGACAGGGATGAACACTGAAGCTTTCTTT. The chain is built from TRBV19 and TRBJ1-1; 9 nucleotides match TRBD1. After removal of 1 base from V and 0 bases from J, the junction contained 6 bases not matched to a gene. This CDR3 is built from 17 residues. Germline V lookup: CDR1 LNHDA, CDR2 SQIVND (reference sequence).

This clone was picked up a small number of times. The genes are TRBV5-1 and TRBJ2-3; D call uncertain. Germline CDR1 reads SGHRS; CDR2 reads YFSETQ. V lost 0 bases and J 2 bases, leaving 10 bases between the germline ends. The CDR3 is 15 amino acids. In DNA form, the CDR3 reads TGCGCCAGCAGCTTGGAACTTATTACCACAGATACGCAGTATTTT. This gives the protein CASSLELITTDTQYF.

The rearrangement links TRBV10-3 to TRBJ2-7; perhaps TRBD1 as D (6 bases). The CDR3 is made up of 14 amino acids. The germline gives CDR1 ENHRY, CDR2 SYGVKD. Deletions cut 10 bases from V and 0 bases from J, with 16 bases between. The CDR3 spells CATTFDRSSYEQYF. The DNA of the CDR3 is TGTGCCACAACGTTCGACAGGAGCTCCTACGAGCAGTACTTC.

V gene TRBV27 combines with J gene TRBJ1-2; weak D call: TRBD1 (6 bases). This CDR3 comprises 15 residues. CDR1 MNHEY and CDR2 SMNVEV come from the germline V gene (reference sequence). With 3 bases removed from V and 5 bases from J, the gap between germline ends came to 16 bases. The CDR3 here is CASSLGDRLGYGYTF. In nucleotides, the CDR3 is TGTGCCAGCAGTTTGGGCGACAGGTTGGGATATGGCTACACCTTC.

This chain connects TRBV27 to TRBJ1-5, with D uncertain. Germline loops: CDR1 MNHEY, CDR2 SMNVEV (reference sequence). V was pared by 5 bases and J by 7 bases, with 12 bases between. The CDR3 sequence is 13 residues long. The CDR3 loop reads CASSVAAQQPQHF. Here the CDR3 DNA reads TGTGCCAGCAGTGTGGCAGCTCAACAGCCCCAGCATTTT.

The V gene is TRBV5-4, the J gene TRBJ2-2, with 8 bases fitting TRBD1. CDR1 and CDR2 from the germline V gene are SGHNT and YYREEE (reference sequence). J lost 2 bases, V lost 4 bases, and 7 bases had no gene match. The CDR3 has 16 residues. CDR3 bases: TGTGCCAGCAGCCGGAAAACAGGGGGAAACACCGGGGAGCTGTTTTTT. It yields the protein CASSRKTGGNTGELFF.

The gene calls are TRBV21-1 and TRBJ2-1; the table assigns TRBD2, which was not confirmed against the DNA. TRBV21-1 is an annotated pseudogene. The CDR3 loop spans 18 amino acids. CDR3 loop: CASSKKRGSVSHYNEQFF. The CDR3 nucleotides are TGTGCCAGCAGCAAGAAGCGGGGTTCAGTCTCTCACTACAATGAGCAGTTCTTC.

The chain joins TRBV7-9 to TRBJ1-2; D possibly corresponds to TRBD1 (5 bases). Trimming shortened V by 0 bases and J by 6 bases, and 11 bases separated the two germline ends. Looked up from germline, CDR1 is SEHNR and CDR2 is FQNEAQ (reference sequence). The CDR3 runs 14 residues. CDR3 in amino acids: CASSLARGGDGYTF. CDR3 nucleotides: TGTGCCAGCAGCTTAGCCCGGGGGGGTGATGGCTACACCTTC.

The chain has TRBV5-1 and TRBJ2-5; 9 positions agree with TRBD1. Per the germline V gene, CDR1 is SGHRS and CDR2 is YFSETQ. The CDR3 is made up of 14 amino acids. With V trimmed by 7 bases and J by 5 bases, 9 bases remained unmatched. Here the CDR3 DNA reads TGCGCCAGCGGAAGGGGACAGGGACACGAGACCCAGTACTTC. Translation: CASGRGQGHETQYF. The full variable domain, with the rest looked up from reference TRBV5-1 and TRBJ2-5, is KAGVTQTPRYLIKTRGQQVTLSCSPISGHRSVSWYQQTPGQGLQFLFEYFSETQRNKGNFPGRFSGRQFSNSRSEMNVSTLELGDSALYLCASGRGQGHETQYFGPGTRLLVL.

This clone was picked up a small number of times. This chain uses TRBV7-9 with TRBJ1-4, with D tentatively TRBD1 (6 bases). The germline gives CDR1 SEHNR, CDR2 FQNEAQ (reference sequence). The ends were cut back, 1 base at V and 5 bases at J, with 8 bases in the middle. This CDR3 has 14 amino acids. CDR3 sequence reads: CASSLEGDNEKLFF. CDR3 DNA: TGTGCCAGCAGCTTAGAGGGGGACAATGAAAAACTGTTTTTT.

This clone showed up just a few times. V usage is TRBV30 and J usage is TRBJ2-3, with 8 bases lining up with TRBD1. The length of the CDR3 is 17 residues. Germline CDR1 reads GTSNPN; CDR2 reads SVGIG (reference sequence). With 3 bases clipped from V and 6 bases from J, the junction kept 17 bases outside the gene matches. CDR3 sequence (DNA): TGTGCCTGGAGCCAGGGTTTCACAGGGGGTGCGGGGGATACGCAGTATTTT. Translated: CAWSQGFTGGAGDTQYF.

The chain carries TRBV28 and TRBJ2-5; D gene uncertain. The J call is uncertain, as TRBJ2-7 better fits the DNA end. From germline, CDR1 is MDHEN and CDR2 SYDVKM. This CDR3 is 16 amino acids long. As DNA, the CDR3 is TGTGCCAGCAGTCCTTCCCGCGGTTACCCCCGGTACGAGCAGTACTTC. The encoded protein is CASSPSRGYPRYEQYF.

The J gene is TRBJ1-3, the V gene TRBV5-5; weak D call: TRBD1 (6 bases). The CDR3 spans 17 residues. The ends were cut back, 0 bases at V and 0 bases at J, with 13 bases in the middle. The germline V gene has CDR1 SGHKS and CDR2 YYEKEE (reference sequence). Written as DNA, the CDR3 is TGTGCCAGCAGCTTGGCCGTAACGACAGGCTCTGGAAACACCATATATTTT. The encoded protein is CASSLAVTTGSGNTIYF.

The chain combines TRBV4-1 with TRBJ2-7, with TRBD1 matching 7 bases. The germline V gene encodes CDR1 MGHRA and CDR2 YSYEKL. With V trimmed by 4 bases and J by 2 bases, 2 bases remained unmatched. CDR3 size: 13 residues. CDR3 sequence: CASSLGTAYEQYF. The CDR3 DNA sequence: TGCGCCAGCAGCCTCGGGACAGCCTACGAGCAGTACTTC.

This clone was picked up one time. The rearrangement links TRBV5-6 to TRBJ2-3; 16 bases are a match to TRBD2. This CDR3 has 17 residues. J was trimmed by 6 bases and V by 3 bases; bases with no gene match: 7. Per germline, CDR1 SGHDT and CDR2 YYEEEE. CDR3 nucleotide sequence: TGTGCCAGCAGCTCCCTGGGACTAGCGGGGGGGTCGGATACGCAGTATTTT. The encoded protein is CASSSLGLAGGSDTQYF.

CDR3 amino acids: CASSVGTSGINRYEQYF. In DNA, the CDR3 is TGTGCCAGCAGTGTCGGGACTAGCGGGATTAATAGGTACGAGCAGTACTTC. This sequence joins TRBV27 and TRBJ2-7; TRBD2 aligns across 13 bases. From germline, CDR1 is MNHEY and CDR2 SMNVEV (reference sequence). Germline trimming cut 5 bases from V and 4 bases from J; bases unmatched to any gene: 11. This CDR3 is 17 amino acids long.

The rearrangement links TRBV5-5 to TRBJ1-5, with TRBD1 matching 8 bases. The CDR3 sequence is 18 residues long. Per germline, CDR1 SGHKS and CDR2 YYEKEE (reference sequence). V trimming: 4 bases; J trimming: 3 bases; junction bases outside the gene matches: 15. CDR3 in DNA: TGTGCCAGCAGCCCGTCCCCTGGGCAGGGGGCAAACAATCAGCCCCAGCATTTT. It specifies CASSPSPGQGANNQPQHF.

The V gene is TRBV28, the J gene TRBJ2-7, with 9 bases identical to TRBD1. J lost 5 bases, V lost 7 bases, and 9 bases had no gene match. The CDR3 covers 14 residues. The germline V gene encodes CDR1 MDHEN and CDR2 SYDVKM. The DNA for the CDR3 is TGTGCCAGCACCCAATGGACAGGGGCACACGAGCAGTACTTC. Translation gives CASTQWTGAHEQYF. The complete variable domain, with remaining parts taken from reference TRBV28 and TRBJ2-7, reads DVKVTQSSRYLVKRTGEKVFLECVQDMDHENMFWYRQDPGLGLRLIYFSYDVKMKEKGDIPEGYSVSREKKERFSLILESASTNQTSMYLCASTQWTGAHEQYFGPGTRLTVT.

This clone was picked up one time. This chain links TRBV6-1 with TRBJ1-4, with a weak D call TRBD1 (6 bases). The CDR3 is made up of 15 amino acids. Trimming left V 4 bases short and J 11 bases short, with 20 bases between. CDR1 and CDR2 (germline): MNHNS, SASEGT. CDR3 nucleotides: TGTGCCAGCAGTGGTGGGGGGCACGGGATGAGGAAACTGTTTTTT. This codes for CASSGGGHGMRKLFF.

The chain is built from TRBV5-5 and TRBJ2-7; 11 nucleotides agree with TRBD2. V lost 5 bases to trimming and J lost 0 bases; unmatched junction nucleotides: 4. This CDR3 comprises 15 residues. Germline CDR1 is SGHKS and CDR2 is YYEKEE (reference sequence). The CDR3 region has the DNA TGTGCCAGCAGTTTCGGACTAGCGGGCTCCTACGAGCAGTACTTC. This encodes CASSFGLAGSYEQYF.

The V call is TRBV7-2, the J call TRBJ2-5, with 9 bases lining up with TRBD2. This CDR3 comprises 14 residues. CDR1 and CDR2 from the germline V gene are SGHTA and FQGNSA. Trimming removed 3 bases from V and 4 bases from J; junction bases left unmatched: 3. Here the CDR3 reads CASSLGGLAETQYF. The CDR3 DNA sequence: TGTGCCAGCAGCTTGGGGGGACTAGCAGAGACCCAGTACTTC.

J is TRBJ2-6 and V is TRBV27; a weak D match, TRBD1 (7 bases). The germline gives CDR1 MNHEY, CDR2 SMNVEV (reference sequence). The V end lost 2 bases, the J end lost 0 bases, and 20 bases lay between the germline ends. CDR3 size: 20 residues. This CDR3 is CASSLSPYLEGASGANVLTF. DNA for the CDR3: TGTGCCAGCAGTTTAAGCCCCTATTTGGAGGGGGCCTCTGGGGCCAACGTCCTGACTTTC.

This clone has a single count. The rearrangement joins TRBV7-9 to TRBJ2-5; 8 bases match TRBD2. J lost 3 bases, V lost 1 base, and 4 bases had no gene match. The CDR3 length is 15 residues. Germline lookup yields CDR1 SEHNR and CDR2 FQNEAQ (reference sequence). The CDR3 loop reads CASSLVGLAEETQYF. CDR3 in DNA: TGTGCCAGCAGCTTAGTTGGACTAGCAGAAGAGACCCAGTACTTC.

CDR3 loop: CASSLVEFWGYTF. DNA of the CDR3: TGTGCCAGCAGCTTAGTAGAGTTTTGGGGCTACACCTTC. The rearrangement uses TRBV7-9 and TRBJ1-2; no clear D. Trimming pared 1 base from V and 8 bases from J, leaving 11 bases between. CDR1 and CDR2 from the germline V gene are SEHNR and FQNEAQ (reference sequence). This CDR3 is built from 13 residues. Combining the CDR3 with reference TRBV7-9 and TRBJ1-2 gives the whole variable domain DTGVSQNPRHKITKRGQNVTFRCDPISEHNRLYWYRQTLGQGPEFLTYFQNEAQLEKSRLLSDRFSAERPKGSFSTLEIQRTEQGDSAMYLCASSLVEFWGYTFGSGTRLTVV.

The CDR3 protein is CASSSGRSTNEKLFF. The CDR3 bases are TGCGCCAGCAGCTCCGGACGGTCAACTAATGAAAAACTGTTTTTT. This rearrangement joins TRBV5-1 to TRBJ1-4; no clear D. Trimming cost V 3 bases and J 0 bases, with 9 bases left between them. The germline V gene has CDR1 SGHRS and CDR2 YFSETQ. CDR3 length: 15 residues.

This chain joins TRBV6-5 and TRBJ1-2; D is ambiguous. CDR1 and CDR2 (germline): MNHEY, SVGAGI. With 6 bases removed from V and 1 base from J, the gap between germline ends came to 6 bases. The CDR3 spans 12 residues. The DNA for the CDR3 is TGTGCCAGCAGAAACAGTAACTATGGCTACACCTTC. Its protein is CASRNSNYGYTF.